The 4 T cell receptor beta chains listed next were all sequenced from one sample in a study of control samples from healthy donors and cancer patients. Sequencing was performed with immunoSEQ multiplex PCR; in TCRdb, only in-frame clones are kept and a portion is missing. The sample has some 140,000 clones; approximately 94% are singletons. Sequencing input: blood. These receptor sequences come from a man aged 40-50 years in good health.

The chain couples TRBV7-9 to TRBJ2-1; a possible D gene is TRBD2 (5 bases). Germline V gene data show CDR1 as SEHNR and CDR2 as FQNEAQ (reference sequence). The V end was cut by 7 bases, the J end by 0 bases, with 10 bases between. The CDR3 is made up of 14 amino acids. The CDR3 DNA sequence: TGTGCCAGCAAGCCCGAGGGCTCCTACAATGAGCAGTTCTTC. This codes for CASKPEGSYNEQFF.

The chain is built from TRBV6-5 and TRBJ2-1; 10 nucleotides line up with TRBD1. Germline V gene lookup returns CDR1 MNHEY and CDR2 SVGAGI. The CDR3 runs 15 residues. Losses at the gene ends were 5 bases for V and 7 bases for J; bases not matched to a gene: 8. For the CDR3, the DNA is TGTGCCAGCAGTCCCGGACAGGGGGTTGATAATGAGCAGTTCTTC. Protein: CASSPGQGVDNEQFF.

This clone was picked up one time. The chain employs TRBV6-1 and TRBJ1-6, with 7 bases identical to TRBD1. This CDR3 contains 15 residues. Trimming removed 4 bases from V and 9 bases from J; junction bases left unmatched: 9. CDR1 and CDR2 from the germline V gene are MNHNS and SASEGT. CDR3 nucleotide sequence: TGTGCCAGCAGTGCCGGGACAGCCTCGGGTTCACCCCTCCACTTT. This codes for CASSAGTASGSPLHF.

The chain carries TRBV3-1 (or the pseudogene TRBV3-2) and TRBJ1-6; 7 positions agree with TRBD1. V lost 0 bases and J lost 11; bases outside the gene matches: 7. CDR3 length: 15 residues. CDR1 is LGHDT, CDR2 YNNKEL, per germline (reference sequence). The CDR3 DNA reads TGTGCCAGCAGCCAAGATGGTGGCAGGGGGACACCCCTCCACTTT. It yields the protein CASSQDGGRGTPLHF.